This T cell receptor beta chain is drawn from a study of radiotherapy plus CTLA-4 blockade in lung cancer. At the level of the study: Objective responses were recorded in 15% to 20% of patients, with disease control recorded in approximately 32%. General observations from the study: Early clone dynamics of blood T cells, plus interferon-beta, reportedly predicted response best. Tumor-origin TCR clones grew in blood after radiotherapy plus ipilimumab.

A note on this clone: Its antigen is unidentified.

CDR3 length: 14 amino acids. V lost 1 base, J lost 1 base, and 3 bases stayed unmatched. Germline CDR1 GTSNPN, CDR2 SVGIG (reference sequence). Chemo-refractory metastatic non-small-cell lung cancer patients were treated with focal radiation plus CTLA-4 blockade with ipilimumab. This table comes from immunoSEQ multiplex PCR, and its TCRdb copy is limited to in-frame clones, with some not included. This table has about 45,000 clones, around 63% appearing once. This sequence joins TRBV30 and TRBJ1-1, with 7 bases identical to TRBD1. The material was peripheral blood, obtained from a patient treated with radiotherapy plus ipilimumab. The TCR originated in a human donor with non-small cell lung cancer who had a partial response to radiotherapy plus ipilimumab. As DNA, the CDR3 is TGTGCCTGGAGTGCAGGGGGAGGGAACACTGAAGCTTTCTTT. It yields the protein CAWSAGGGNTEAFF.